The present T cell receptor (beta chain) was sequenced within a study of PD-L1 blockade in urothelial cancer. The time point is: pretreatment peripheral blood. This table comes from immunoSEQ multiplex PCR, and its TCRdb copy is limited to in-frame clones, with some not included. Altogether some 45,000 clones are present, roughly 90% being singletons, with the ten largest covering roughly 25%. The CDR3 sequence is 13 residues long. The germline V gene encodes CDR1 MNHEY and CDR2 SMNVEV (reference sequence). Trimming pared 6 bases from V and 4 bases from J, leaving 12 bases between. By share of the sample, this clone is medium-sized.

The chain recombines TRBV27 with TRBJ1-1; D might be TRBD1 (5 bases). This sample comprised PBMCs, obtained around atezolizumab (anti-PD-L1) treatment. This TCR derives from a donor at least 40 years old with urothelial cancer. The CDR3 loop is CASSSQESTEAFF. The DNA of the CDR3 is TGTGCCAGCAGCTCACAGGAGTCCACTGAAGCTTTCTTT.